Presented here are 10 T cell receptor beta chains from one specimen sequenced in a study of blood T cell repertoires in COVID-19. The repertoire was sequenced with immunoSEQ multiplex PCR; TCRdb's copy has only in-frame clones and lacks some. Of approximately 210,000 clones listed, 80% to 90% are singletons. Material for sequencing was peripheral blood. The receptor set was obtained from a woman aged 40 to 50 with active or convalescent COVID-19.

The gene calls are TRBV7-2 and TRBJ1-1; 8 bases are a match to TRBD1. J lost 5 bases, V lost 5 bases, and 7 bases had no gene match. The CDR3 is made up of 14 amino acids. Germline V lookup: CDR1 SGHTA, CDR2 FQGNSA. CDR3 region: CASSPQGAKTEAFF. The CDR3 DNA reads TGTGCCAGCAGCCCCCAGGGGGCCAAAACTGAAGCTTTCTTT.

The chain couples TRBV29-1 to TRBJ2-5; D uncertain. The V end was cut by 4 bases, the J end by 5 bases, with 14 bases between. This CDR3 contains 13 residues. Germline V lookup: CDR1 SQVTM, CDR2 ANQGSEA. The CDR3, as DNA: TGCAGCGTTGCCGAAAGTCTGAGGGAGACCCAGTACTTC. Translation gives CSVAESLRETQYF. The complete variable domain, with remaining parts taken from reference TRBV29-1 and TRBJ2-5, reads SAVISQKPSRDICQRGTSLTIQCQVDSQVTMMFWYRQQPGQSLTLIATANQGSEATYESGFVIDKFPISRPNLTFSTLTVSNMSPEDSSIYLCSVAESLRETQYFGPGTRLLVL.

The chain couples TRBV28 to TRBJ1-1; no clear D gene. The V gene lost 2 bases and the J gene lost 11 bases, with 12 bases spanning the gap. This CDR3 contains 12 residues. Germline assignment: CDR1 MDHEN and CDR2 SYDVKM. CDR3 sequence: CASSLVDLGAFF. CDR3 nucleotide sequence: TGTGCCAGCAGTTTAGTGGATCTGGGCGCTTTCTTT.

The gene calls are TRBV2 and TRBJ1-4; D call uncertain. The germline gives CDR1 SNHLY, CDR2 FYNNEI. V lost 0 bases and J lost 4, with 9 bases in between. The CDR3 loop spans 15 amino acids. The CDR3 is CASSEARQINEKLFF. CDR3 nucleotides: TGTGCCAGCAGTGAAGCGCGGCAGATTAATGAAAAACTGTTTTTT.

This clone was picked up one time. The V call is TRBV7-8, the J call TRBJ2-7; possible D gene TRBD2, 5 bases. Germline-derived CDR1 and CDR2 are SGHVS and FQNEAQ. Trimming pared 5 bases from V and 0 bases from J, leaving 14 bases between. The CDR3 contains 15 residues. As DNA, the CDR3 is TGTGCCAGCAGCCGAGACGGAACTAGCTCCTACGAGCAGTACTTC. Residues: CASSRDGTSSYEQYF.

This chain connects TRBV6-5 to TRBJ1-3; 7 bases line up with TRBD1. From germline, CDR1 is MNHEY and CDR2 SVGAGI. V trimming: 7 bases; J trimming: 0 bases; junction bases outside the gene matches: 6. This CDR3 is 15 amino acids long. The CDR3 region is CASTRDSNSGNTIYF. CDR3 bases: TGTGCCAGCACTAGGGACAGCAACTCTGGAAACACCATATATTTT.

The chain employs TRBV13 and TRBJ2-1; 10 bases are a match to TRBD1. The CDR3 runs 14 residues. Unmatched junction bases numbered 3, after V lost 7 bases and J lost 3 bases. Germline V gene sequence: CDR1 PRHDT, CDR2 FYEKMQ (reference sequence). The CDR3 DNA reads TGTGCCAGCAAGGGACAGGGGAACTACAATGAGCAGTTCTTC. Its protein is CASKGQGNYNEQFF.

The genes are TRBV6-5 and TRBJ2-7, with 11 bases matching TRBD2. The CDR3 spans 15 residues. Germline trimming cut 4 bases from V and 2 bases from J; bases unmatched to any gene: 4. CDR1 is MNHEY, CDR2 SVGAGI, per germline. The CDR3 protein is CASSLGLAAAYEQYF. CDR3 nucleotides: TGTGCCAGCAGTTTGGGACTAGCGGCCGCCTACGAGCAGTACTTC.

CDR3 nucleotide sequence: TGTGCCAGCAGTCGGACAGGGGGCTTGAGCTCCTACGAGCAGTACTTC. This codes for CASSRTGGLSSYEQYF. The gene calls are TRBV28 and TRBJ2-7, with 11 bases identical to TRBD1. This CDR3 is built from 16 residues. Germline V CDR1 and CDR2: MDHEN, SYDVKM. J gave up 0 bases and V 5 bases, and 6 bases lay outside the gene matches.

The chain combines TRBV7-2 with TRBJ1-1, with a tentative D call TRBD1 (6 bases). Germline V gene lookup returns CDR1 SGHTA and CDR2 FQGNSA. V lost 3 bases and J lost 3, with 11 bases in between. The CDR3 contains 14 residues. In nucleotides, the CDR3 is TGTGCCAGCAGCTTGCGGGGGCTGGACACTGAAGCTTTCTTT. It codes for CASSLRGLDTEAFF.